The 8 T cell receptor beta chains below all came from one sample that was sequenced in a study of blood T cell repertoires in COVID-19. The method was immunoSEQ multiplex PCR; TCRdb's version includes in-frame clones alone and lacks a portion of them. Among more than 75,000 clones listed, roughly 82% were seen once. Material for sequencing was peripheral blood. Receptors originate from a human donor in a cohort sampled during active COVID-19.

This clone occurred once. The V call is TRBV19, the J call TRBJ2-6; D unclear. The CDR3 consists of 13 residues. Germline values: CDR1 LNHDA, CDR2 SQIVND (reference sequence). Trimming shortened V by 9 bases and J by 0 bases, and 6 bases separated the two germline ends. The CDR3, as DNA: TGTGCCAGCCAGTCCTCTGGGGCCAACGTCCTGACTTTC. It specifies CASQSSGANVLTF.

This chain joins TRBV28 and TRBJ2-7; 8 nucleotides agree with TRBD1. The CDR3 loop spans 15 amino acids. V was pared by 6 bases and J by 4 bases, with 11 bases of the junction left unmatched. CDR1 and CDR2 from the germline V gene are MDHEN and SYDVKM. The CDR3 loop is CASRAPRTGRYEQYF. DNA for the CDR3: TGTGCCAGCAGGGCTCCCAGGACAGGGCGTTACGAGCAGTACTTC.

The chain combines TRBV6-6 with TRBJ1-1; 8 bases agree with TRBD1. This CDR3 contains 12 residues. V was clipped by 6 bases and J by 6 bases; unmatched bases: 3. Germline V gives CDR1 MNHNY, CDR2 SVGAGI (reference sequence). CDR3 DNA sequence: TGTGCCAGCAGGGGACAGGAGTCTGAAGCTTTCTTT. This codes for CASRGQESEAFF.

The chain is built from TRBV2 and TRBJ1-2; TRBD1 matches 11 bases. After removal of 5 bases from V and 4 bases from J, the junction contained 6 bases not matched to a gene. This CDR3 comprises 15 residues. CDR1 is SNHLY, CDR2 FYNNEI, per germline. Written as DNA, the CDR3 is TGTGCCAGCAGTCTGAGGACAGGGGGCACCTATGGCTACACCTTC. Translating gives CASSLRTGGTYGYTF.

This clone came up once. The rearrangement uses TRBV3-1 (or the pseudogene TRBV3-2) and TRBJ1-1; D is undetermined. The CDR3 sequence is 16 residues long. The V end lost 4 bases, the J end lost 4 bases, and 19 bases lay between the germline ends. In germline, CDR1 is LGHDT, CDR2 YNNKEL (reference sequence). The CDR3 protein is CASSPWGGRSGTEAFF. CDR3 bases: TGTGCCAGCAGCCCGTGGGGAGGCAGAAGTGGCACTGAAGCTTTCTTT.

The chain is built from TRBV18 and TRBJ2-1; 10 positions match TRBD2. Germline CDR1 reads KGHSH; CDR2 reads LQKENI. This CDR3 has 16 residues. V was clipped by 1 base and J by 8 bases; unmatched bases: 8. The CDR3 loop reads CASSPLASGSPHEQFF. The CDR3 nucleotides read TGTGCCAGCTCACCACTCGCTAGCGGGAGTCCGCATGAGCAGTTCTTC.

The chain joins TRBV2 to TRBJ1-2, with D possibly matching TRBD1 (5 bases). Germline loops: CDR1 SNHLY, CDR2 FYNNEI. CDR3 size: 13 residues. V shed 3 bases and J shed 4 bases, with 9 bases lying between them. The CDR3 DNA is TGTGCCAGCAGTGAGCGGCAGGGCTATGGCTACACCTTC. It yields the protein CASSERQGYGYTF.

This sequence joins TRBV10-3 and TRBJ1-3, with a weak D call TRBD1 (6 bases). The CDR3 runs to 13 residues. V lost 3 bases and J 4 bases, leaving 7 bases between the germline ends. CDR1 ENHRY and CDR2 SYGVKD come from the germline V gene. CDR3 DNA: TGTGCCATCAGTGACAGGGGAGGAAACACCATATATTTT. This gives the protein CAISDRGGNTIYF.